The clone carrying this TCR beta chain was seen only a few times. Its cognate antigen is unknown. Germline CDR1 MNHEY, CDR2 SVGEGT. The CDR3 contains 13 residues. The V segment lost 6 bases and the J segment 3 bases; nucleotides outside the gene matches: 2. Using a J-beta primer mix together with a sample-barcoded 5' primer, a second PCR was run for roughly 7 to 12 cycles. One entry per CDR3 protein, called by TCRdb with MiXCR from the 5' RACE reads. The sample holds roughly 500,000 distinct CDR3 sequences; 27% are singletons and the top ten take approximately 17%. This sample is drawn from a study of blood T cells in healthy people across ages. Study-wide points: Higher diversity, along with more naive CD4+ cells, distinguished long-lived donors from aged donors.

This TCR came from a woman in her 70s in good health. The J gene is TRBJ1-1, the V gene TRBV6-2 or TRBV6-3; 9 nucleotides agree with TRBD1. The material sequenced was blood. The DNA for the CDR3 is TGTGCCAGCAGGACAGGGGGATACACTGAAGCTTTCTTT. It is translated as CASRTGGYTEAFF.